The 2 T cell receptor beta chains below come from one sample, sequenced in a study of cytomegalovirus exposure and HLA in healthy donors. The PCR ran on 60 Vbeta and 13 Jbeta primers. Profiling relied on immunoSEQ multiplex PCR, and the TCRdb table lists in-frame clones only, not all of them. The sample has about 55,000 clones; 78% are singletons. The sample comprised PBMCs. The receptors here all came from a female donor in good health and CMV-seronegative.

The CDR3 protein is CASSRDFTDTQYF. The CDR3 DNA is TGTGCCAGCAGCAGGGACTTCACAGATACGCAGTATTTT. The chain recombines TRBV2 with TRBJ2-3; tentatively, D is TRBD2 (6 bases). Germline CDR1 SNHLY, CDR2 FYNNEI. CDR3 size: 13 residues. Trimming removed 6 bases from V and 2 bases from J, with 9 bases in between.

The chain combines TRBV27 with TRBJ2-1, with TRBD1 identical over 8 bases. The CDR3 loop spans 16 amino acids. Germline V gives CDR1 MNHEY, CDR2 SMNVEV (reference sequence). V was clipped by 5 bases and J by 1 base; unmatched bases: 7. In DNA, the CDR3 is TGTGCCAGCAGTACCGGGACAGGCCAATCCTACAATGAGCAGTTCTTC. Encoded protein: CASSTGTGQSYNEQFF.